These 9 T cell receptor beta chains came from one sample sequenced in a study of identical twins. Using its own MiXCR run on the 5' RACE reads, TCRdb lists one record per CDR3 protein. This sample has fewer than 350,000 distinct CDR3 sequences, with under 9% found just once. These data are also associated with another study on yellow fever vaccine responses in identical twins.

The sample was memory (CD45RO+) T cells sorted from blood. The receptor source for this set is a woman younger than 30 in good health.

The CDR3 DNA reads as TGTGCCAGCAGCCAAGGAGGCGGGGGGGCCTATTACAATGAGCAGTTCTTC. This encodes CASSQGGGGAYYNEQFF. V is TRBV14 and J is TRBJ2-1; 9 bases line up with TRBD2. The CDR3 loop spans 17 amino acids. Germline CDR1 and CDR2: SGHDN and FVKESK. The V and J ends lost 1 base and 4 bases, in that order; junction bases with no gene match: 8.

This clonotype was counted ten times or more. The chain uses TRBV20-1 and TRBJ1-3, with D tentatively TRBD1 (5 bases). The CDR3 has 15 amino acids. The V and J ends lost 3 bases and 0 bases respectively, with 12 bases between them. Germline V lookup: CDR1 DFQATT, CDR2 SNEGSKA (reference sequence). CDR3 in DNA: TGCAGTGCTAGCCTTGGGGGACTCTCTGGAAACACCATATATTTT. The encoded protein is CSASLGGLSGNTIYF.

This clonotype was detected ten times or more. The rearrangement links TRBV20-1 to TRBJ2-7; TRBD1 might be the D (5 bases). Germline assignment: CDR1 DFQATT and CDR2 SNEGSKA (reference sequence). V lost 1 base and J lost 6, with 13 bases in between. This CDR3 region has 13 residues. This chain's CDR3 is CSARGVGVLEQYV. The CDR3 nucleotides are TGCAGTGCTAGAGGAGTAGGGGTACTCGAGCAGTACGTC.

As to this clonotype: At one boundary the junction diverges from the germline segment, which might be a read error. The V and J genes are TRBV20-1 and TRBJ2-6; 8 bases align to TRBD1. CDR1 and CDR2 (germline): DFQATT, SNEGSKA (reference sequence). This CDR3 is built from 17 residues. The CDR3 DNA sequence: TGCTGTGCTAGAATAACAGGGGGTTACTCTGGGGCCAACGTCCTGACTTTC. This codes for CCARITGGYSGANVLTF.

The chain employs TRBV19 and TRBJ2-5; 9 bases fit TRBD1. With 7 bases clipped from V and 5 bases from J, the junction kept 11 bases outside the gene matches. This CDR3 has 15 residues. Germline V gene data show CDR1 as LNHDA and CDR2 as SQIVND (reference sequence). CDR3 residues: CASNRRTGGEETQYF. CDR3 nucleotide sequence: TGTGCCAGTAATCGGAGAACAGGGGGCGAGGAGACCCAGTACTTC.

The table lists this clonotype with a few counts. The CDR3 nucleotides read TGTGCCAGCTCACCACTGAGGAGCTCCTACGAGCAGTACGTC. Translated: CASSPLRSSYEQYV. J is TRBJ2-7 and V is TRBV18; D is unresolved. Germline V lookup: CDR1 KGHSH, CDR2 LQKENI. The CDR3 is 14 residues long. V was shortened by 1 base and J by 0 bases, with 7 bases between the two germline ends.

This clonotype was seen more than once but under ten times. The chain carries TRBV10-2 and TRBJ2-1; the match to TRBD1 covers 12 bases. CDR3 size: 19 residues. Trimming cost V 5 bases and J 1 base; bases outside gene matches: 12. The germline gives CDR1 WSHSY, CDR2 SAAADI. The CDR3 nucleotides are TGCGCCAGCAGTCCAGATCCCGGGACAGGGGGCGGTTCCTACAATGAGCAGTTCTTC. Translated: CASSPDPGTGGGSYNEQFF.

This clonotype was counted a few times. The V and J genes are TRBV24-1 and TRBJ2-7; TRBD2 matches 12 bases. Germline V gives CDR1 KGHDR, CDR2 SFDVKD. With V trimmed by 3 bases and J by 2 bases, 4 bases remained unmatched. This CDR3 is 16 amino acids long. The CDR3 nucleotides read TGTGCCACCAGTGATCCCTCTAGCGGGAGGGCCTACGAGCAGTACTTC. It yields the protein CATSDPSSGRAYEQYF.

This clonotype was counted at least ten times. V is TRBV5-1 and J is TRBJ1-2, with D hard to call. The CDR3 runs to 11 residues. Germline V gene lookup returns CDR1 SGHRS and CDR2 YFSETQ. V lost 5 bases to trimming and J lost 2 bases, with 4 bases between them. This chain's CDR3 is CASRANYGYTF. In DNA form, the CDR3 reads TGCGCCAGCAGGGCGAACTATGGCTACACCTTC.